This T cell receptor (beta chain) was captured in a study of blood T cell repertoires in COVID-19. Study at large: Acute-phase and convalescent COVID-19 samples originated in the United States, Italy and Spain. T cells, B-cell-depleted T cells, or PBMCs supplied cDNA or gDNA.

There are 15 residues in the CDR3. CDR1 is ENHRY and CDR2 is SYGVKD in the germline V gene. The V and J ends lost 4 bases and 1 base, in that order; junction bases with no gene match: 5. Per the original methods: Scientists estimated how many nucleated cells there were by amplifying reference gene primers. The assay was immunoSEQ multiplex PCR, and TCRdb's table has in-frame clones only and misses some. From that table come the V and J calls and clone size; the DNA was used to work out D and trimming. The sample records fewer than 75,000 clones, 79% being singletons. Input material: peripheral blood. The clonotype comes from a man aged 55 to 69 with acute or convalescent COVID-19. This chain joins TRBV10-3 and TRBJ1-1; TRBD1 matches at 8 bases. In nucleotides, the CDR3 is TGTGCCATCAGTGGCCGGGACAGGAGGAACACTGAAGCTTTCTTT. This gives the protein CAISGRDRRNTEAFF.